This T cell receptor beta chain was identified during a study of T-cell reconstitution after alpha-beta-depleted transplantation in children (TCRdb year 2016). For context, the study as a whole: T-cell immune reconstitution after TCRalphabeta/CD19-depleted allogeneic hematopoietic cell transplantation in children was quantitatively tracked in the study by means of TCR repertoire profiling.

The treatment or condition label of this sample denotes: allogeneic hematopoietic cell transplantation with graft depleted of TCRalphabeta T cells and CD19 B cells. TCRalphabeta/CD19-depleted allogeneic hematopoietic cell grafts were given to the transplant recipients, all of whom were children. The CDR3, from cysteine to phenylalanine, totals 16 residues. Only the CDR3 DNA is retained, 48 bases long and in frame from the first base. The germline V gene (reference sequence) specifies LNHDA as CDR1 and SQIVND as CDR2. Broad study findings and their caveats: The apparently early recovery of alphabetaT-cell counts about two months after transplant reportedly depended on only several hundred rapidly expanded clones that came from non-depleted graft cells. In some patients, the high TCRbeta diversity seen at day 60 was put down to recipient T cells and intrathymic progenitors that had survived conditioning. Over the following months the frequencies of hyperexpanded clones went down, and after one year T-cell counts and TCRbeta diversity were mostly credited to newly produced T cells.

Comments on this clonotype: Its binding antigen is unknown. A much more abundant neighbour one base away suggests this may be a read error.

Library preparation was by PCR. Sequencing instrument: Illumina HiSeq 2500. TCR libraries were prepared with molecular barcoding, using unique molecular identifiers to normalize TCRbeta repertoire quantification. TCRdb redid the processing of the public reads, applying fastp at Q25 and MiXCR, and retained in-frame beta chains. Each CDR3 protein gets just one entry, which takes the most common genes and DNA from the rows behind it. The sample table lists 200,000 to 300,000 distinct CDR3 sequences, about 25% of them with a count of one. The top ten constitute roughly 2.6% of the sample. The TCR comes from a girl aged 2 to 9 with Fanconi anemia, due to receive a stem cell transplant. The sample in question was PBMCs, obtained before TCRalphabeta/CD19-depleted stem cell transplant. The V gene is TRBV19 and the J gene is TRBJ1-1; the D gene is unclear. The DNA sequence is TGTGCCAGTAGTATGGCGGGTGGCAGACCGAACACTGAACCTTTCTTT. It encodes CASSMAGGRPNTEPFF.